These 26 T cell receptor beta chains originate from one sample sequenced in a study of cytomegalovirus exposure and HLA in healthy donors. Vbeta (60) and Jbeta (13) primers were used in the PCR. Data came from immunoSEQ multiplex PCR; TCRdb stores just in-frame clones and leaves some out. The sample has 100,000 to 150,000 clones, roughly 80% seen once. Material for sequencing was PBMCs. The origin of the receptors is a man younger than 35 in good health and CMV-seropositive.

The chain recombines TRBV5-5 with TRBJ2-5; D not certain. The end of the DNA aligns better with TRBJ2-7, so the J call may be wrong. Germline CDR1 SGHKS, CDR2 YYEKEE (reference sequence). The CDR3 sequence is 13 residues long. CDR3 protein: CASSFSRVHEQYF. The DNA of the CDR3 is TGTGCCAGCAGCTTTTCACGGGTCCACGAGCAGTACTTC.

The CDR3 loop reads CASSLTLRGRNEQFF. The CDR3 coding sequence is TGTGCCAGCAGTCTAACTCTCAGGGGGCGGAATGAGCAGTTCTTC. V and J are TRBV27 and TRBJ2-1; 8 bases align to TRBD1. CDR1 is MNHEY and CDR2 is SMNVEV in the germline V gene (reference sequence). The CDR3 spans 15 residues. The V segment lost 5 bases and the J segment 7 bases; nucleotides outside the gene matches: 10.

As to this clone: Other DNA sequences of this sample code for an identical CDR3. This chain connects TRBV19 to TRBJ1-3; weak D call: TRBD1 (6 bases). Germline V lookup: CDR1 LNHDA, CDR2 SQIVND (reference sequence). The CDR3 loop spans 14 amino acids. Trimming took off 3 bases at V and 2 bases at J, with 8 bases between the two ends. In DNA form, the CDR3 reads TGTGCCAGTAGTATCAGGGGCCCTGGAAACACCATATATTTT. This codes for CASSIRGPGNTIYF.

The V call is TRBV19, the J call TRBJ1-2, with 8 bases fitting TRBD1. This CDR3 contains 14 residues. Germline V gene data show CDR1 as LNHDA and CDR2 as SQIVND (reference sequence). Unmatched junction bases numbered 12, after V lost 8 bases and J lost 7 bases. CDR3 nucleotide sequence: TGTGCCAGTGTAGGACAGGGTGGCGATAGTGGCTACACCTTC. Protein sequence: CASVGQGGDSGYTF.

The genes are TRBV27 and TRBJ2-1; TRBD1 is a possible D gene (5 bases). V was clipped by 8 bases and J by 1 base, with 12 bases between them. The germline V gene encodes CDR1 MNHEY and CDR2 SMNVEV (reference sequence). This CDR3 contains 14 residues. CDR3 nucleotides: TGTGCCAGCGGGCCTGCAGGGTCCTACAATGAGCAGTTCTTC. This codes for CASGPAGSYNEQFF.

The J gene is TRBJ2-5, the V gene TRBV7-9; possibly TRBD1 for D (5 bases). Germline V CDR1 and CDR2: SEHNR, FQNEAQ (reference sequence). The CDR3 spans 15 residues. The V gene lost 5 bases and the J gene lost 3 bases, with 16 bases spanning the gap. CDR3 sequence reads: CASSPRQGDKETQYF. Written as DNA, the CDR3 is TGTGCCAGCAGCCCCCGGCAGGGCGACAAAGAGACCCAGTACTTC.

This clone was recorded once. In the same sample, other DNA sequences code for this CDR3. The rearrangement joins TRBV7-9 to TRBJ2-7; unclear D gene. The CDR3 totals 11 residues. The V gene lost 4 bases and the J gene lost 2 bases, with 3 bases spanning the gap. Germline lookup yields CDR1 SEHNR and CDR2 FQNEAQ (reference sequence). CDR3 nucleotide sequence: TGTGCCAGCAGCTCTACCTACGAGCAGTACTTC. Its protein product is CASSSTYEQYF.

This chain connects TRBV6-5 to TRBJ2-7; D is undetermined. Germline V gives CDR1 MNHEY, CDR2 SVGAGI. CDR3 length: 13 residues. Trimming left V 8 bases short and J 3 bases short, with 14 bases between. The CDR3 coding sequence is TGTGCCAGCCTCTCGCCGGTTGGCTACGAGCAGTACTTC. Its protein is CASLSPVGYEQYF.

V is TRBV11-2 and J is TRBJ2-7; D possibly corresponds to TRBD2 (6 bases). Germline CDR1 and CDR2: SGHAT and FQNNGV. The length of the CDR3 is 13 residues. The V gene lost 3 bases and the J gene lost 1 base, with 7 bases spanning the gap. This CDR3 reads CASSFGGSYEQYF. CDR3 nucleotide sequence: TGTGCCAGCAGCTTCGGGGGTTCCTACGAGCAGTACTTC.

The rearrangement joins TRBV11-2 to TRBJ2-3; D gene unclear. The germline V and J ends were trimmed by 1 base and 0 bases, with 5 bases remaining between them. This CDR3 region has 14 residues. CDR1 and CDR2 (germline): SGHAT, FQNNGV. The CDR3 region is CASSLATSTDTQYF. In nucleotides, the CDR3 is TGTGCCAGCAGCTTAGCGACTAGCACAGATACGCAGTATTTT.

This clone has just a few counts. The chain links TRBV27 to TRBJ1-1, with D hard to call. Germline assignment: CDR1 MNHEY and CDR2 SMNVEV (reference sequence). V lost 1 base and J lost 8, with 14 bases in between. The CDR3 is 14 amino acids. CDR3 in amino acids: CASSLFGEAGEAFF. For the CDR3, the DNA is TGTGCCAGCAGTTTATTTGGGGAGGCGGGAGAAGCTTTCTTT.

CDR3 sequence reads: CASSWTGGEGNTIYF. Written as DNA, the CDR3 is TGCGCCAGCAGCTGGACAGGGGGGGAAGGAAACACCATATATTTT. The chain is built from TRBV5-1 and TRBJ1-3; TRBD1 aligns across 10 bases. Germline CDR1 SGHRS, CDR2 YFSETQ. V shed 3 bases, J shed 4 bases, and the junction held 4 bases outside the gene matches. The CDR3 runs to 15 residues.

This chain joins TRBV19 and TRBJ2-3; D possibly corresponds to TRBD2 (5 bases). Germline values: CDR1 LNHDA, CDR2 SQIVND (reference sequence). This CDR3 is built from 15 residues. V was trimmed by 6 bases and J by 9 bases, leaving 22 bases between them. Here the CDR3 reads CASSHRKVGVQTQYF. The CDR3 DNA reads TGTGCCAGTAGCCACCGGAAAGTCGGGGTCCAAACGCAGTATTTT.

The chain uses TRBV4-3 and TRBJ1-2; weak D call: TRBD1 (6 bases). The CDR3 spans 20 residues. Germline values: CDR1 LGHNA, CDR2 YSLEER. The ends were cut back, 0 bases at V and 2 bases at J, with 25 bases in the middle. Here the CDR3 DNA reads TGCGCCAGCAGCCAAGACTACCGACAGGACGTGGTTTCCTTAAACTATGGCTACACCTTC. Residues: CASSQDYRQDVVSLNYGYTF.

In this sample, this clone turned up once. The CDR3: CASSPGTGSAETQYF. Written as DNA, the CDR3 is TGTGCCAGCAGCCCTGGGACAGGGTCGGCAGAGACCCAGTACTTC. The rearrangement uses TRBV5-8 and TRBJ2-5; 9 nucleotides agree with TRBD1. The junction had 8 bases not matched to a gene; V was cut back by 4 bases and J by 4 bases. Germline loops: CDR1 SGHTS, CDR2 YDEGEE. The length of the CDR3 is 15 residues.

This clone was picked up a small number of times. The chain combines TRBV29-1 with TRBJ2-2; perhaps TRBD2 as D (6 bases). CDR3 size: 18 residues. V shed 4 bases and J shed 7 bases, with 28 bases lying between them. CDR1 and CDR2 (germline): SQVTM, ANQGSEA. CDR3 loop: CSVAGTLRVQPQVGELFF. In DNA form, the CDR3 reads TGCAGCGTTGCGGGGACTCTCCGGGTTCAGCCTCAGGTCGGGGAGCTGTTTTTT.

V and J are TRBV19 and TRBJ1-1; no definite D call. V was trimmed by 7 bases and J by 0 bases, leaving 9 bases between them. Germline CDR1 is LNHDA and CDR2 is SQIVND (reference sequence). The CDR3 runs 13 residues. CDR3 loop: CASMEQLNTEAFF. CDR3 coding DNA: TGTGCCAGTATGGAGCAGTTGAACACTGAAGCTTTCTTT.

The V and J genes are TRBV7-6 and TRBJ2-5, with 8 nucleotides matching TRBD2. Per germline, CDR1 SGHVS and CDR2 FNYEAQ. This CDR3 has 16 amino acids. V dropped 0 bases and J dropped 4; count of bases not matched to a gene: 7. The CDR3 here is CASSLAIAGFGETQYF. In DNA, the CDR3 is TGTGCCAGCAGCTTAGCGATAGCGGGATTTGGAGAGACCCAGTACTTC. Combining the CDR3 with reference TRBV7-6 and TRBJ2-5 gives the whole variable domain GAGVSQSPRYKVTKRGQDVALRCDPISGHVSLYWYRQALGQGPEFLTYFNYEAQQDKSGLPNDRFSAERPEGSISTLTIQRTEQRDSAMYRCASSLAIAGFGETQYFGPGTRLLVL.

V is TRBV5-1 and J is TRBJ2-3; 9 bases are a match to TRBD2. V shed 1 base and J 1 base; nucleotides not matched to a gene: 7. The CDR3 consists of 17 residues. Looked up from germline, CDR1 is SGHRS and CDR2 is YFSETQ. This chain's CDR3 is CASSLRFGGGGTDTQYF. The CDR3 nucleotides read TGCGCCAGCAGCTTGCGGTTTGGCGGGGGGGGCACAGATACGCAGTATTTT.

This clone was counted a few times. This rearrangement joins TRBV11-2 to TRBJ1-6; a weak D match, TRBD1 (6 bases). The CDR3 has 14 residues. CDR1 is SGHAT and CDR2 is FQNNGV in the germline V gene. Trimming took 0 bases from V and 9 from J, leaving 9 bases between them. For the CDR3, the DNA is TGTGCCAGCAGCTTAGAAAACAGGGCTTCACCCCTCCACTTT. Translating gives CASSLENRASPLHF.

The chain joins TRBV2 to TRBJ2-7; 8 bases fit TRBD1. Losses at the gene ends were 7 bases for V and 3 bases for J; bases not matched to a gene: 14. Germline CDR1 reads SNHLY; CDR2 reads FYNNEI. The CDR3 is 16 residues long. CDR3 region: CASNQVADRVGYEQYF. In nucleotides, the CDR3 is TGTGCCAGCAATCAAGTTGCGGACAGGGTGGGCTACGAGCAGTACTTC.

V gene TRBV7-2 combines with J gene TRBJ2-7, with 7 nucleotides matching TRBD1. The CDR3 length is 19 residues. The germline gives CDR1 SGHTA, CDR2 FQGNSA. The V segment lost 1 base and the J segment 3 bases; nucleotides outside the gene matches: 18. CDR3 sequence: CASSLGGNRGSYRFYEQYF. The CDR3 DNA follows: TGTGCCAGCAGCTTAGGAGGCAACAGGGGTAGTTATAGGTTCTACGAGCAGTACTTC.

This clone turned up a few times. The chain joins TRBV7-2 to TRBJ1-1, with no clear D. The ends were cut back, 3 bases at V and 1 base at J, with 12 bases in the middle. The CDR3 loop spans 15 amino acids. The V gene's germline CDR1 is SGHTA and CDR2 FQGNSA. In nucleotides, the CDR3 is TGTGCCAGCAGCTTCACCGGTAATACGAACACTGAAGCTTTCTTT. This gives the protein CASSFTGNTNTEAFF.

The chain recombines TRBV27 with TRBJ1-2; 10 bases are a match to TRBD1. The V gene's germline CDR1 is MNHEY and CDR2 SMNVEV (reference sequence). J was trimmed by 1 base and V by 6 bases; bases with no gene match: 20. CDR3 length: 20 amino acids. The CDR3 region has the DNA TGTGCCAGCAGCCGAAGAGGAGCCCCCGGGACAGGGGCGCATAACTATGGCTACACCTTC. Amino acid sequence: CASSRRGAPGTGAHNYGYTF.

The rearrangement joins TRBV7-8 to TRBJ1-1, with TRBD1 as a possible D gene (5 bases). Germline CDR1 reads SGHVS; CDR2 reads FQNEAQ. This CDR3 contains 15 residues. The V end was cut by 3 bases, the J end by 6 bases, with 17 bases between. CDR3 DNA: TGTGCCAGCAGCTTCTTCCGAACAGGTTGGGCTGAAGCTTTCTTT. This sequence encodes CASSFFRTGWAEAFF.

The V and J genes are TRBV30 and TRBJ1-4; no clear D. Deletions cut 5 bases from V and 0 bases from J, with 7 bases between. This CDR3 contains 13 residues. CDR1 and CDR2 from the germline V gene are GTSNPN and SVGIG (reference sequence). CDR3 residues: CAWAEATNEKLFF. In nucleotides, the CDR3 is TGTGCCTGGGCGGAGGCAACTAATGAAAAACTGTTTTTT.